These 17 T cell receptor beta chains originate from one sample sequenced in a study of blood T cell repertoires in COVID-19. Assay used: immunoSEQ multiplex PCR; TCRdb lists only in-frame clones, some missing. The repertoire consists of some 250,000 clones, with around 83% occurring once and the leading ten covering around 6%. Material: peripheral blood. The receptors were sampled from an elderly man with acute or convalescent COVID-19.

The CDR3 spells CASSIASGQYQETQYF. CDR3 in DNA: TGTGCCAGTAGTATAGCTTCCGGACAGTACCAAGAGACCCAGTACTTC. J is TRBJ2-5 and V is TRBV19; D possibly corresponds to TRBD1 (6 bases). In germline, CDR1 is LNHDA, CDR2 SQIVND (reference sequence). Between the trimmed V and J ends, which lost 1 base and 0 bases, there was a span of 12 bases. The CDR3 is made up of 16 amino acids.

The chain recombines TRBV6-1 with TRBJ1-2; the D is unclear. Trimming stripped 1 base from V and 10 bases from J, with 4 bases between. This CDR3 contains 10 residues. CDR1 MNHNS and CDR2 SASEGT come from the germline V gene. DNA of the CDR3: TGTGCCAGCAGTGAAGTCTCCTACACCTTC. This sequence encodes CASSEVSYTF.

The V and J genes are TRBV2 and TRBJ2-2, with 8 bases aligning to TRBD2. This CDR3 has 14 residues. The V segment lost 6 bases and the J segment 4 bases; nucleotides outside the gene matches: 4. Germline V lookup: CDR1 SNHLY, CDR2 FYNNEI. This CDR3 reads CASSREGGTGELFF. The CDR3 bases are TGTGCCAGCAGCCGGGAGGGGGGCACCGGGGAGCTGTTTTTT.

DNA for the CDR3: TGCAGCGTTGCCGGGTCCCCCCGCCAAGAGACCCAGTACTTC. Protein product: CSVAGSPRQETQYF. The chain carries TRBV29-1 and TRBJ2-5, with D unresolved. Between the trimmed V and J ends, which lost 4 bases and 1 base, there was a span of 13 bases. Germline assignment: CDR1 SQVTM and CDR2 ANQGSEA. The CDR3 extends over 14 amino acids.

The V and J genes are TRBV19 and TRBJ2-1, with 8 bases aligning to TRBD2. V shed 9 bases and J 2 bases; nucleotides not matched to a gene: 12. Germline assignment: CDR1 LNHDA and CDR2 SQIVND (reference sequence). The CDR3 loop spans 16 amino acids. CDR3 sequence (DNA): TGTGCCAGCTCGAGACAGAGCGGGGGCCCCTACAATGAGCAGTTCTTC. This gives the protein CASSRQSGGPYNEQFF.

CDR3 loop: CASSSGTSGTSSYNEQFF. DNA of the CDR3: TGTGCCAGCAGCTCCGGGACTAGCGGGACGAGCTCCTACAATGAGCAGTTCTTC. This chain joins TRBV5-6 and TRBJ2-1; 13 positions match TRBD2. Germline V gene data show CDR1 as SGHDT and CDR2 as YYEEEE. V lost 3 bases and J lost 0; bases outside the gene matches: 6. This CDR3 comprises 18 residues.

This clone was detected once. This chain connects TRBV7-3 to TRBJ2-2, with D hard to call. Germline-derived CDR1 and CDR2 are SGHTA and FQGTGA. The CDR3 covers 13 residues. V was shortened by 5 bases and J by 7 bases, with 11 bases between the two germline ends. CDR3 bases: TGTGCCAGCAGCCCCAGGCGTCACGGGGAGCTGTTTTTT. This sequence encodes CASSPRRHGELFF.

The chain joins TRBV2 to TRBJ1-1, with 9 bases aligning to TRBD1. V gave up 6 bases and J gave up 5 bases; unmatched junction bases: 10. This CDR3 comprises 15 residues. CDR1 SNHLY and CDR2 FYNNEI come from the germline V gene. CDR3 coding DNA: TGTGCCAGCAGGGTATCGGGACAGGGTGGAACTGAAGCTTTCTTT. The encoded protein is CASRVSGQGGTEAFF.

This clone was recorded once. The rearrangement uses TRBV27 and TRBJ1-4, with TRBD1 matching 8 bases. Germline CDR1 reads MNHEY; CDR2 reads SMNVEV (reference sequence). The ends lost 5 bases at V and 8 bases at J; junction bases unmatched: 10. The CDR3 runs 15 residues. The CDR3 region is CASSNGQGYREKLFF. Here the CDR3 DNA reads TGTGCCAGCAGTAACGGACAGGGCTATCGCGAAAAACTGTTTTTT.

This sequence joins TRBV6-1 and TRBJ2-7, with TRBD2 matching 7 bases. The junction had 4 bases not matched to a gene; V was cut back by 0 bases and J by 2 bases. The CDR3 runs to 15 residues. Germline-derived CDR1 and CDR2 are MNHNS and SASEGT. CDR3 coding DNA: TGTGCCAGCAGTGAAGCGCGGGGGTCCCCCTACGAGCAGTACTTC. Its protein product is CASSEARGSPYEQYF.

The gene calls are TRBV27 and TRBJ2-7; D gene uncertain. Germline lookup yields CDR1 MNHEY and CDR2 SMNVEV (reference sequence). The CDR3 sequence is 14 residues long. V lost 3 bases and J 4 bases, leaving 13 bases between the germline ends. The CDR3 DNA reads TGTGCCAGCAGTTTGTCTCCCGGGTTGTACGAGCAGTACTTC. Protein sequence: CASSLSPGLYEQYF.

The chain joins TRBV5-1 to TRBJ1-4; 11 positions agree with TRBD1. In germline, CDR1 is SGHRS, CDR2 YFSETQ. CDR3 length equals 16 residues. The V and J ends lost 0 bases and 4 bases, in that order; junction bases with no gene match: 2. CDR3 nucleotides: TGCGCCAGCAGCTTGGGGACAGGGGGCCATAATGAAAAACTGTTTTTT. It encodes CASSLGTGGHNEKLFF.

This clone appeared a few times. V gene TRBV11-1 combines with J gene TRBJ2-4; no clear D. V lost 5 bases, J lost 1 base, and 9 bases lay in between. CDR3 length equals 14 residues. The V gene's germline CDR1 is SGHAT and CDR2 FQDESV (reference sequence). As DNA, the CDR3 is TGTGCCAGCAGCCCCGCCGAGGCCAAAAACATTCAGTACTTC. It is translated as CASSPAEAKNIQYF.

The rearrangement links TRBV7-9 to TRBJ1-1; D perhaps matches TRBD1 (6 bases). V was clipped by 5 bases and J by 0 bases, with 19 bases between them. The CDR3 extends over 17 amino acids. Germline V gives CDR1 SEHNR, CDR2 FQNEAQ (reference sequence). This CDR3 is CASSQGNRRTLNTEAFF. CDR3 sequence (DNA): TGTGCCAGCAGCCAGGGGAACAGGAGAACTTTGAACACTGAAGCTTTCTTT. The full variable domain, with the rest looked up from reference TRBV7-9 and TRBJ1-1, is DTGVSQNPRHKITKRGQNVTFRCDPISEHNRLYWYRQTLGQGPEFLTYFQNEAQLEKSRLLSDRFSAERPKGSFSTLEIQRTEQGDSAMYLCASSQGNRRTLNTEAFFGQGTRLTVV.

This clone has just one count. The genes are TRBV10-3 and TRBJ2-5; TRBD2 might be the D (6 bases). Germline V CDR1 and CDR2: ENHRY, SYGVKD. The CDR3 runs 14 residues. Trimming removed 3 bases at V and 4 bases at J, with 12 bases between. This CDR3 is CAISEGEGGETQYF. CDR3 nucleotides: TGTGCCATCAGTGAAGGAGAGGGAGGAGAGACCCAGTACTTC.

The V gene is TRBV27, the J gene TRBJ2-1, with D possibly TRBD2 on 6 matching bases. The germline V gene encodes CDR1 MNHEY and CDR2 SMNVEV (reference sequence). The length of the CDR3 is 19 residues. The V gene lost 1 base and the J gene lost 9 bases, with 28 bases spanning the gap. In nucleotides, the CDR3 is TGTGCCAGCAGTTTATTTGGGTCGGGGGTGTCGAAAGAGTCGTCTGAGCAGTTCTTC. Protein: CASSLFGSGVSKESSEQFF.

The J gene is TRBJ2-7, the V gene TRBV7-6, with 10 bases fitting TRBD1. The V and J ends lost 5 bases and 2 bases, in that order; junction bases with no gene match: 6. The CDR3 sequence is 15 residues long. Germline V gene data show CDR1 as SGHVS and CDR2 as FNYEAQ. The CDR3 sequence: CASSPGDRGTYEQYF. DNA for the CDR3: TGTGCCAGCAGCCCGGGGGACAGGGGAACCTACGAGCAGTACTTC.